This TCR beta chain was identified during a study of blood T cells in healthy people across ages. The CDR3 covers 14 residues. With 8 bases removed from V and 3 bases from J, the gap between germline ends came to 16 bases. This clonotype was seen only a few times. Primed by a sample-barcoded 5' primer and a J-beta primer mix, a second PCR proceeded for 7 to 11 cycles. Every single cDNA molecule received a tag from a template-switch adaptor with 12 random nucleotides. MiXCR, applied by TCRdb to the 5' RACE reads, yields one record per CDR3 protein. The data show over a million distinct CDR3 sequences, around 39% seen once.

The source of this sequence is a woman aged 18-30 years in good health. The chain carries TRBV12-3 or TRBV12-4 and TRBJ1-2; D possibly corresponds to TRBD1 (6 bases). Material for sequencing was blood. This CDR3 is CASGKQGIYYGYTF. CDR3 nucleotides: TGTGCCAGCGGGAAACAGGGTATATACTATGGCTACACCTTC.